This T cell receptor (beta chain) was sequenced for a study of cytomegalovirus exposure and HLA in healthy donors. Germline V lookup: CDR1 MDHEN, CDR2 SYDVKM. V was cut by 7 bases and J by 0 bases, with 12 bases left in between. The CDR3 covers 14 residues. Healthy bone marrow donors supplied every sample. The PCR ran on 60 Vbeta and 13 Jbeta primers. The data were produced by immunoSEQ multiplex PCR, yet TCRdb's version contains in-frame clones alone and is incomplete. The sample contains 150,000 to 200,000 clones, 77% of which appear only once. The chain couples TRBV28 to TRBJ1-1; D is ambiguous. This receptor was obtained from a woman in her 30s in good health and CMV-seropositive. Sequencing input: PBMCs. The CDR3 protein is CASIPEVMNTEAFF. The CDR3 DNA sequence: TGTGCCAGCATACCTGAGGTAATGAACACTGAAGCTTTCTTT.